The clone carrying this TCR beta chain was counted only a few times. The antigen is unknown. TCRdb re-called the 5' RACE reads through MiXCR, storing one row per CDR3 protein. The table has around 110,000 distinct CDR3 sequences, approximately 15% seen once; the top ten hold more than 25%. This entry is derived from a study of T-cell memory formation after mild COVID-19. Study outcomes and limitations: A balance of CD4 and CD8 characterized clones contracting day 15 to 85, whereas later expanders leaned CD4+.

The germline CDR1 and CDR2 sequences are SGHNT and YENEEA. The CDR3 covers 14 residues. V was shortened by 3 bases and J by 5 bases, with 13 bases between the two germline ends. The chain has TRBV11-3 and TRBJ2-5; D may be TRBD2 (6 bases). Sequenced material: PBMCs or a T cell subset sorted from them (not recorded which). The clonotype originates from an adult woman who had mild COVID-19 (a few samples of this study predate the infection). Cell type and time point are not known. CDR3 nucleotides: TGTGCCAGCAGCTTCGGAGGGCCGGGGGAGACCCAGTACTTC. Translation: CASSFGGPGETQYF.